The sequence of this TCR beta chain was determined in a study of T-cell reconstitution after alpha-beta-depleted transplantation in children (dated by TCRdb to between 2015 and 2016). Study-level background: Using TCR repertoire profiling, the study followed T-cell immune reconstitution in a quantitative way in children after TCRalphabeta/CD19-depleted allogeneic hematopoietic cell transplantation. The full study reports these points: In some patients, high TCRbeta diversity at day 60 was attributed to recipient T cells and intrathymic progenitors that had survived conditioning. Over subsequent months, a decline in hyperexpanded clone frequencies was noted, and after one year, T-cell counts and TCRbeta diversity were mostly ascribed to newly produced T cells. About two months after transplant, the apparently early recovery of alphabetaT-cell counts reportedly depended on just several hundred clones that had expanded rapidly and came from non-depleted graft cells.

The treatment or condition label here, explained by the study, means: allogeneic hematopoietic cell transplantation with graft depleted of TCRalphabeta T cells and CD19 B cells. TCRalphabeta/CD19-depleted allogeneic hematopoietic cell grafts were given to the transplant recipients, all of whom were children. Worth noting for this clonotype: Its antigen remains undetermined. Base qualities are not recorded, but no much larger clone differs from it by a single base.

Receptors were amplified or captured by PCR. The reads were generated on an Illumina HiSeq 2500. Molecular barcoding was employed in the preparation of TCR libraries, with unique molecular identifiers being used to normalize TCRbeta repertoire quantification. Through fastp at Q25 and MiXCR, TCRdb rebuilt clones from the public reads, retaining in-frame beta chains. Rows merge per CDR3 protein into single entries with the most common DNA and genes. The sample includes 440,000 or so distinct CDR3 sequences, with around 46% observed a single time. Together, the top ten hold approximately 30% of the sample. CDR3 length: 14 amino acids, cysteine to phenylalanine. Only the CDR3 DNA stays, 42 bases, in frame from base 1. CDR1 and CDR2, per the germline V gene (reference sequence), are DFQATT and SNEGSKA. Trimming removed 3 bases from V and 0 bases from J, leaving 12 bases between the germline ends.

The source was PBMCs, collected before TCRalphabeta/CD19-depleted stem cell transplant. In this chain, TRBV20-1 is recombined with TRBJ2-7, with no reliable assignment of the D segment. The clonotype was recovered from a girl aged 2-10 years with aplastic anemia, due to receive a stem cell transplant. The CDR3 protein sequence reads: CSASPSAYSYEQYF. The nucleotide sequence is TGCAGTGCTAGCCCCAGCGCCTACTCCTACGAGCAGTACTTC.